The 18 T cell receptor beta chains below come from one sample, sequenced in a study of T cells in Graves' hyperthyroidism and ophthalmopathy (dated by TCRdb to the late 2010s). Library construction relied on multiplex PCR. The instrument was an Illumina HiSeq 2000. The TCR beta CDR3 regions were amplified from the RNA transcripts. A first-round RT-PCR of the TCR CDR3 used the HTBI primer set with the Qiagen OneStep RT-PCR kit. The public reads were reanalyzed by TCRdb: fastp trimming at Q25, MiXCR alignment, in-frame beta chains only. Identical CDR3 protein sequences are pooled into one entry, listed with their most common genes and DNA. The sample table shows approximately 720,000 distinct CDR3 sequences, and roughly a sixth are seen once. Together, the top ten hold approximately 15% of the sample. The specimen was blood. Receptors originate from a woman aged 50 to 60 with Graves' hyperthyroidism that later progressed to Graves' ophthalmopathy.

This clonotype was recorded a few times. The rearrangement links TRBV27 to TRBJ1-6, with 7 nucleotides matching TRBD1. In germline, CDR1 is MNHEY, CDR2 SMNVEV (reference sequence). After removal of 3 bases from V and 10 bases from J, the junction contained 9 bases not matched to a gene. This CDR3 is 15 amino acids long. The CDR3 DNA sequence: TGTGCCAGCAGTTTTCGTCTGACAGGGAAGTCACCCCTCCACTTT. This sequence encodes CASSFRLTGKSPLHF.

The table lists this clonotype with many counts. V usage is TRBV11-2 and J usage is TRBJ2-3, with 8 bases matching TRBD2. V shed 3 bases and J 6 bases; nucleotides not matched to a gene: 8. The CDR3 covers 15 residues. CDR1 and CDR2 from the germline V gene are SGHAT and FQNNGV. The CDR3 sequence: CASSFETSVSDTQYF. The CDR3 nucleotides are TGTGCCAGCAGCTTCGAGACTAGCGTCTCGGATACGCAGTATTTT.

The sample holds many counts of this clonotype. This chain uses TRBV28 with TRBJ1-2, with D uncertain. Germline CDR1 and CDR2: MDHEN and SYDVKM. Trimming cost V 6 bases and J 2 bases, with 7 bases left between them. CDR3 length: 12 residues. CDR3 protein: CASREGNYGYTF. The CDR3 bases are TGTGCCAGCAGGGAGGGAAACTATGGCTACACCTTC.

This clonotype was seen at least ten times. J is TRBJ2-1 and V is TRBV6-1, with 12 bases aligning to TRBD2. Losses at the gene ends were 8 bases for V and 9 bases for J; bases not matched to a gene: 8. Germline lookup yields CDR1 MNHNS and CDR2 SASEGT. CDR3 length equals 14 residues. The CDR3 DNA reads TGTGCCAGCGGGGCTAGCGGGGGGGCCGGTGAGCAGTTCTTC. Amino acid sequence: CASGASGGAGEQFF.

The chain has TRBV4-2 and TRBJ1-2; D may be TRBD1 (6 bases). Trimming pared 2 bases from V and 5 bases from J, leaving 12 bases between. Germline CDR1 is LGHNA and CDR2 is YNFKEQ. There are 14 residues in the CDR3. CDR3 region: CASSQPGEGYGYTF. CDR3 sequence (DNA): TGTGCCAGCAGCCAACCAGGGGAAGGGTATGGCTACACCTTC.

Comment on this clonotype: A much larger clonotype is one base distant, so this may be a read error. The chain couples TRBV20-1 to TRBJ2-7; 13 bases fit TRBD2. This CDR3 contains 17 residues. Germline assignment: CDR1 DFQATT and CDR2 SNEGSKA (reference sequence). The CDR3 loop is CSARAPGTSGAFYEQCF. In DNA form, the CDR3 reads TGCAGTGCTAGAGCCCCCGGGACTAGCGGGGCATTCTACGAGCAGTGCTTC.

This clonotype has a handful of counts. J is TRBJ2-1 and V is TRBV6-2 or TRBV6-3, with D possibly TRBD2 on 6 matching bases. The germline V and J ends were trimmed by 4 bases and 4 bases, with 11 bases remaining between them. The CDR3 covers 14 residues. CDR1 and CDR2 (germline): MNHEY, SVGEGT. In nucleotides, the CDR3 is TGTGCCAGCAGTTCCCCCGGGGGTTACAATGAGCAGTTCTTC. Residues: CASSSPGGYNEQFF.

The chain recombines TRBV6-1 with TRBJ2-1; 12 bases align to TRBD2. From germline, CDR1 is MNHNS and CDR2 SASEGT. The CDR3 length is 15 residues. The V and J ends lost 4 bases and 9 bases, in that order; junction bases with no gene match: 7. The CDR3 region is CASSAPSGGASEQFF. The CDR3 DNA reads as TGTGCCAGCAGTGCCCCTAGCGGGGGGGCCTCTGAGCAGTTCTTC.

This clonotype was counted ten times or more. The chain is built from TRBV2 and TRBJ1-4; D is ambiguous. The CDR3 length is 20 residues. From germline, CDR1 is SNHLY and CDR2 FYNNEI. Trimming took 6 bases from V and 1 from J, leaving 27 bases between them. The CDR3 region is CASRTPYSTPVGGTNEKLFF. CDR3 DNA sequence: TGTGCCAGCAGAACCCCCTATTCGACACCGGTTGGCGGAACTAATGAAAAACTGTTTTTT. Supplemented by reference TRBV2 and TRBJ1-4, the full variable domain reads EPEVTQTPSHQVTQMGQEVILRCVPISNHLYFYWYRQILGQKVEFLVSFYNNEISEKSEIFDDQFSVERPDGSNFTLKIRSTKLEDSAMYFCASRTPYSTPVGGTNEKLFFGSGTQLSVL.

This clonotype has a handful of counts. V and J are TRBV7-2 and TRBJ2-5; 12 nucleotides agree with TRBD1. This CDR3 is built from 15 residues. Germline assignment: CDR1 SGHTA and CDR2 FQGNSA. V lost 5 bases and J lost 5; bases outside the gene matches: 6. The CDR3 sequence: CASSRDRGREETQYF. CDR3 coding DNA: TGTGCCAGCAGCCGGGACAGGGGGCGCGAGGAGACCCAGTACTTC. The entire variable domain, with the rest obtained from reference TRBV7-2 and TRBJ2-5, is as follows: GAGVSQSPSNKVTEKGKDVELRCDPISGHTALYWYRQSLGQGLEFLIYFQGNSAPDKSGLPSDRFSAERTGGSVSTLTIQRTQQEDSAVYLCASSRDRGREETQYFGPGTRLLVL.

In this sample, this clonotype turned up a few times. V and J are TRBV25-1 and TRBJ2-3; 8 bases fit TRBD2. The CDR3 totals 14 residues. V was clipped by 8 bases and J by 0 bases; unmatched bases: 4. Germline V CDR1 and CDR2: MGHDK, SYGVNS. CDR3 protein: CASRGGLSTDTQYF. The CDR3 DNA follows: TGTGCCAGCCGCGGGGGGTTGAGCACAGATACGCAGTATTTT.

This clonotype turned up a few times. This chain connects TRBV6-2 or TRBV6-3 to TRBJ1-3; D is uncertain. The V end lost 0 bases, the J end lost 0 bases, and 9 bases lay between the germline ends. The CDR3 extends over 16 amino acids. Germline loops: CDR1 MNHEY, CDR2 SVGEGT. CDR3 DNA sequence: TGTGCCAGCAGTTACTCGATGGCAAACTCTGGAAACACCATATATTTT. Protein: CASSYSMANSGNTIYF.

The rearrangement links TRBV20-1 to TRBJ2-1, with 9 positions matching TRBD2. Germline trimming cut 3 bases from V and 15 bases from J; bases unmatched to any gene: 3. CDR3 size: 10 residues. Germline CDR1 and CDR2: DFQATT and SNEGSKA (reference sequence). CDR3 sequence reads: CSASAGGMFF. Written as DNA, the CDR3 is TGCAGTGCTAGTGCGGGGGGGATGTTCTTC.

Only a few counts were recorded for this clonotype. V and J are TRBV24-1 and TRBJ2-2; 10 bases agree with TRBD1. Germline V gene lookup returns CDR1 KGHDR and CDR2 SFDVKD. Trimming removed 4 bases from V and 7 bases from J; junction bases left unmatched: 5. The length of the CDR3 is 15 residues. The CDR3 reads CATSELGQGNGELFF. DNA of the CDR3: TGTGCCACCAGTGAGTTGGGACAGGGGAACGGGGAGCTGTTTTTT.

The V gene is TRBV14, the J gene TRBJ2-2; D may match TRBD1 or TRBD2 (5 bases each). V was cut by 2 bases and J by 4 bases, with 14 bases left in between. Germline CDR1 and CDR2: SGHDN and FVKESK. The CDR3 runs to 16 residues. The CDR3 nucleotides are TGTGCCAGCAGCCAAAACCTGGGACCGATCACCGGGGAGCTGTTTTTT. This codes for CASSQNLGPITGELFF.

This clonotype was seen ten or more times. V and J are TRBV2 and TRBJ1-5; D ambiguous. The CDR3 is 14 amino acids. CDR1 and CDR2 (germline): SNHLY, FYNNEI. Trimming took off 8 bases at V and 7 bases at J, with 18 bases between the two ends. As DNA, the CDR3 is TGTGCCAGCGATATGGGTGGAGGTGGGCAGCCCCAGCATTTT. Encoded protein: CASDMGGGGQPQHF.

This clonotype has a count of ten or more. This chain connects TRBV7-2 to TRBJ1-2; the D gene is possibly TRBD1 (5 bases). The CDR3 contains 14 residues. The germline gives CDR1 SGHTA, CDR2 FQGNSA. V was cut by 5 bases and J by 0 bases, with 10 bases left in between. The CDR3 coding sequence is TGTGCCAGCAGCCGGGACGGTTCTAACTATGGCTACACCTTC. Its translation is CASSRDGSNYGYTF.

The chain recombines TRBV4-2 with TRBJ2-5; 9 bases match TRBD2. The J segment lost 3 bases and the V segment lost 2 bases, leaving 7 bases of the junction unmatched. CDR1 and CDR2 from the germline V gene are LGHNA and YNFKEQ. CDR3 length equals 16 residues. CDR3 coding DNA: TGTGCCAGCAGCCAATCTTGGTTAGCGGGGGAAGAGACCCAGTACTTC. Encoded protein: CASSQSWLAGEETQYF.